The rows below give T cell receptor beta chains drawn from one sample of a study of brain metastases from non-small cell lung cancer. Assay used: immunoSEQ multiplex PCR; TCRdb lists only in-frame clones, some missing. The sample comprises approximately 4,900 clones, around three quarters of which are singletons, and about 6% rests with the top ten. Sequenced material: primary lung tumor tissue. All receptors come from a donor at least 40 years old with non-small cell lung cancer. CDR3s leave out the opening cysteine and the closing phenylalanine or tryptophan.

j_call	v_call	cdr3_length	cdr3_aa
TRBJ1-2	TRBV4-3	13	ASSPGRIQGRGYT
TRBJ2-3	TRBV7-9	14	ASSLGGLAGTDTQY
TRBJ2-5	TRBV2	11	ASSEMGEETQY
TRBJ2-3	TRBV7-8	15	ASSAGTGSGWTDTQY
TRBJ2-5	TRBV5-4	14	ASSYVARTGQETQY
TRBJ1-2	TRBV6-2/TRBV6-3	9	ASSTGGGYT
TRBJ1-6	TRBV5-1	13	ASSLGGQIRSPLH
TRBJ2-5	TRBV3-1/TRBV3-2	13	ASSQSNPFSETQY
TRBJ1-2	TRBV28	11	ASSFGGGYGYT
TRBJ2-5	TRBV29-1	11	SVEKGNQETQY
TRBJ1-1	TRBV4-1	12	ASSQWEANTEAF
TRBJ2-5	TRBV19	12	ASSRSTGGETQY
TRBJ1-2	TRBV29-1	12	SVGLGSSNYGYT
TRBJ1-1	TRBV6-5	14	ASSYSPWFGGTEAF
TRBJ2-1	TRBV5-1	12	ASSFSGVYNEQF
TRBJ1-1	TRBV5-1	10	ASRSGDTEAF
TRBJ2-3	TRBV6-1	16	ASSELPPSGTSTDTQY
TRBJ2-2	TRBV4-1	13	ASSPGQGTSGELF
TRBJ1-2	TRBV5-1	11	ASGLTGGRGYT
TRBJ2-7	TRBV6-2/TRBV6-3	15	ASSYSGGRVRLDEQY
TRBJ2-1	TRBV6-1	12	ASSEEAGWSEQF
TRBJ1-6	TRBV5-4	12	ASSLQGQGSPLH
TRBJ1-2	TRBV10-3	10	AISVSTDGYT
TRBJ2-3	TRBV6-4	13	ASSDGWGDTDTQY
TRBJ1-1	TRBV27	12	ASSATGSETEAF
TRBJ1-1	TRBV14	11	ASSPRGAYEAF
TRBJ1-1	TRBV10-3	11	AIRQGLNTETF
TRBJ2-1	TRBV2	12	ASSWDREYNEQF
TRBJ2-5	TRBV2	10	ASSEGQETQY
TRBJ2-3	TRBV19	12	ASRLRGGAGTQY
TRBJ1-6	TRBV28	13	ASSSASRLGSPLH
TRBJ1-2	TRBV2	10	ASTGTGEGYT
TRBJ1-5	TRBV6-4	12	ASAAETGRQPQH
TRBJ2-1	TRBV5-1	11	ASGTGASDEQF
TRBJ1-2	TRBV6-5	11	ASTEGGAYGYT
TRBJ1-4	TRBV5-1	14	ASSFRTVATNEKLF
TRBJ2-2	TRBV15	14	ATSRGYEQGAGELF
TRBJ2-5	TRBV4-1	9	ASSHRETQY
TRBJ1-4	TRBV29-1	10	SVGFGSEKLF
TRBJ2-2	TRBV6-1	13	ASSDGQGVTGELF
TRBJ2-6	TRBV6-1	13	ASSEGGSGANVLT
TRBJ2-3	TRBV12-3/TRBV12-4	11	ASSSRRADTQY
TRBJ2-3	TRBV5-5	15	AILRNPGTRGTDTQY
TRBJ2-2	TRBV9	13	ASSVAEGNSGELF
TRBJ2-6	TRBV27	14	ASSLSGPSGANVLT